These 27 T cell receptor beta chains came from one sample sequenced in a study of OX40 agonist ivuxolimab in advanced cancers. Sequenced by immunoSEQ multiplex PCR; TCRdb stores in-frame clones only, minus some. This sample carries tens of thousands of clones, around nine tenths of them seen once, and the ten largest clones take about 21%. The sequenced sample was CD4+ or CD8+ T cells sorted from blood, obtained in a trial of the OX40 agonist ivuxolimab. All receptors derive from an adult with an advanced solid tumor such as melanoma, head and neck, liver or kidney cancer.

The rearrangement uses TRBV5-6 and TRBJ1-2, with D hard to call. The V gene lost 2 bases and the J gene lost 4 bases, with 9 bases spanning the gap. This CDR3 is 13 amino acids long. CDR1 and CDR2 from the germline V gene are SGHDT and YYEEEE. The CDR3 here is CASSFQRSYGYTF. The CDR3 DNA sequence: TGTGCCAGCAGCTTCCAGCGTTCCTATGGCTACACCTTC.

This chain links TRBV7-8 with TRBJ2-7, with 8 bases identical to TRBD1. Germline V CDR1 and CDR2: SGHVS, FQNEAQ. This CDR3 comprises 13 residues. The junction had 0 bases not matched to a gene; V was cut back by 1 base and J by 4 bases. CDR3 bases: TGTGCCAGCAGCTTAGGGACAGGGTACGAGCAGTACTTC. Translation: CASSLGTGYEQYF.

V gene TRBV4-1 combines with J gene TRBJ2-7, with 10 nucleotides matching TRBD1. Germline V lookup: CDR1 MGHRA, CDR2 YSYEKL. V dropped 1 base and J dropped 6; count of bases not matched to a gene: 9. The CDR3 runs 16 residues. The CDR3 nucleotides read TGCGCCAGCAGCCAAGTAAGGCGGGACAGGGGTAGCGAGCAGTACTTC. It encodes CASSQVRRDRGSEQYF.

The V call is TRBV18, the J call TRBJ1-3; maybe TRBD1 (5 bases). Trimming took 0 bases from V and 2 from J, leaving 8 bases between them. In germline, CDR1 is KGHSH, CDR2 LQKENI. This CDR3 comprises 15 residues. Here the CDR3 reads CASSPPDRPGNTIYF. The CDR3 DNA sequence: TGTGCCAGCTCACCACCCGACAGACCTGGAAACACCATATATTTT.

This clone has just one count. The V gene is TRBV6-6, the J gene TRBJ2-7; D remains unclear. Germline assignment: CDR1 MNHNY and CDR2 SVGAGI (reference sequence). This CDR3 is built from 11 residues. V dropped 2 bases and J dropped 3 bases, with 2 bases sitting between them. The CDR3 sequence: CASSYRYEQYF. In DNA, the CDR3 is TGTGCCAGCAGTTACCGCTACGAGCAGTACTTC.

This sequence joins TRBV5-1 and TRBJ1-2; D uncertain. CDR1 is SGHRS and CDR2 is YFSETQ in the germline V gene. V was cut by 0 bases and J by 4 bases, with 13 bases left in between. This CDR3 comprises 15 residues. CDR3 DNA: TGCGCCAGCAGCTTGGACGGAGGGAGCATCTATGGCTACACCTTC. It codes for CASSLDGGSIYGYTF.

V is TRBV11-3 and J is TRBJ2-1, with 11 bases fitting TRBD2. The CDR3 is made up of 14 amino acids. CDR1 is SGHNT and CDR2 is YENEEA in the germline V gene. The V gene end was trimmed by 5 bases and the J gene end by 7 bases; junction bases not matched to a gene: 4. CDR3 DNA: TGTGCCAGCAGCCCACGGACTAGCGGGAATGAGCAGTTCTTC. Translating gives CASSPRTSGNEQFF.

The table lists this clone with a count of one. V is TRBV13 and J is TRBJ2-5, with D hard to call. V lost 4 bases, J lost 5 bases, and 14 bases lay in between. Per germline, CDR1 PRHDT and CDR2 FYEKMQ (reference sequence). This CDR3 has 14 amino acids. CDR3 nucleotide sequence: TGTGCCAGCAGCTCAGTAGAGTCATGGGAGACCCAGTACTTC. It specifies CASSSVESWETQYF.

This clone occurred once. This chain links TRBV5-1 with TRBJ2-7, with 11 bases aligning to TRBD2. Germline loops: CDR1 SGHRS, CDR2 YFSETQ. This CDR3 region has 14 residues. V lost 4 bases and J lost 5; bases outside the gene matches: 5. The CDR3 nucleotides read TGCGCCAGCAGCCTAGCGGGGGGCATTAACGAGCAGTACTTC. This encodes CASSLAGGINEQYF.

V is TRBV4-1 and J is TRBJ2-7; 7 bases are a match to TRBD1. The length of the CDR3 is 15 residues. Germline values: CDR1 MGHRA, CDR2 YSYEKL. The V segment lost 3 bases and the J segment 2 bases; nucleotides outside the gene matches: 7. The CDR3, as DNA: TGCGCCAGCAGCCAGGGACAGTTTGAACCCTACGAGCAGTACTTC. Translated: CASSQGQFEPYEQYF.

The gene calls are TRBV5-5 and TRBJ1-1; 7 positions agree with TRBD1. V gave up 6 bases and J gave up 4 bases; unmatched junction bases: 6. CDR1 is SGHKS and CDR2 is YYEKEE in the germline V gene (reference sequence). The length of the CDR3 is 13 residues. CDR3 amino acids: CASIMTGSTEAFF. CDR3 nucleotide sequence: TGTGCCAGCATCATGACAGGGAGCACTGAAGCTTTCTTT.

This chain links TRBV4-2 with TRBJ2-5; 13 bases fit TRBD2. V shed 1 base, J shed 3 bases, and the junction held 2 bases outside the gene matches. Germline V gives CDR1 LGHNA, CDR2 YNFKEQ. CDR3 length: 16 residues. CDR3 loop: CASSQGLAGGEETQYF. CDR3 DNA sequence: TGTGCCAGCAGCCAAGGACTAGCGGGGGGAGAAGAGACCCAGTACTTC.

The chain is built from TRBV2 and TRBJ2-7, with TRBD1 matching over 10 bases. This CDR3 is 15 amino acids long. Germline V gene data show CDR1 as SNHLY and CDR2 as FYNNEI. V shed 8 bases and J 1 base; nucleotides not matched to a gene: 8. The CDR3 nucleotides are TGTGCCAGCCTGGAGGGGACAGGGGCTTCCTACGAGCAGTACTTC. It is translated as CASLEGTGASYEQYF.

The chain carries TRBV27 and TRBJ2-7; 8 nucleotides align to TRBD1. The V gene end was trimmed by 2 bases and the J gene end by 5 bases; junction bases not matched to a gene: 8. Germline-derived CDR1 and CDR2 are MNHEY and SMNVEV (reference sequence). The CDR3 is 15 amino acids. The CDR3 DNA sequence: TGTGCCAGCAGTTTACCTGACAGGGGATGGAACGAGCAGTACTTC. Translated: CASSLPDRGWNEQYF.

The J gene is TRBJ1-5, the V gene TRBV28; 9 bases are a match to TRBD1. CDR3 length equals 14 residues. The ends lost 5 bases at V and 5 bases at J; junction bases unmatched: 4. Germline V lookup: CDR1 MDHEN, CDR2 SYDVKM. This chain's CDR3 is CASSLRTGDQPQHF. CDR3 DNA sequence: TGTGCCAGCAGTCTCCGGACAGGGGATCAGCCCCAGCATTTT.

The chain uses TRBV9 and TRBJ2-2, with 8 bases aligning to TRBD1. Germline values: CDR1 SGDLS, CDR2 YYNGEE. Losses at the gene ends were 5 bases for V and 4 bases for J; bases not matched to a gene: 1. The CDR3 has 13 residues. The CDR3 protein is CASSTGGTGELFF. Here the CDR3 DNA reads TGTGCCAGCAGTACAGGGGGCACCGGGGAGCTGTTTTTT.

This chain links TRBV28 with TRBJ2-1, with TRBD2 matching over 13 bases. With V trimmed by 1 base and J by 6 bases, 15 bases remained unmatched. CDR3 length: 20 amino acids. Germline V gene sequence: CDR1 MDHEN, CDR2 SYDVKM. CDR3 residues: CASSLSGTSGTRSISNEQFF. The DNA for the CDR3 is TGTGCCAGCAGTTTATCCGGGACTAGCGGGACCCGATCCATTTCCAATGAGCAGTTCTTC.

This clone turned up a few times. The chain has TRBV28 and TRBJ1-6, with D perhaps matching TRBD1 (5 bases). This CDR3 is 13 amino acids long. The V end was cut by 9 bases, the J end by 6 bases, with 12 bases between. Germline V CDR1 and CDR2: MDHEN, SYDVKM. The CDR3 bases are TGTGCCAGTAACGGGGCCCTTAATTCACCCCTCCACTTT. Amino acid sequence: CASNGALNSPLHF. The full variable domain, rest sourced from reference TRBV28 and TRBJ1-6, is DVKVTQSSRYLVKRTGEKVFLECVQDMDHENMFWYRQDPGLGLRLIYFSYDVKMKEKGDIPEGYSVSREKKERFSLILESASTNQTSMYLCASNGALNSPLHFGNGTRLTVT.

The chain couples TRBV5-6 to TRBJ2-5; 10 bases map to TRBD2. There are 16 residues in the CDR3. V shed 3 bases, J shed 2 bases, and the junction held 7 bases outside the gene matches. Germline values: CDR1 SGHDT, CDR2 YYEEEE. In nucleotides, the CDR3 is TGTGCCAGCAGCTCCCGACTAGCGGGCCTTCAAGAGACCCAGTACTTC. It specifies CASSSRLAGLQETQYF.

The rearrangement links TRBV6-1 to TRBJ1-1; 7 nucleotides align to TRBD1. V lost 11 bases to trimming and J lost 0 bases; unmatched junction nucleotides: 6. CDR3 length: 13 residues. Germline V lookup: CDR1 MNHNS, CDR2 SASEGT. The CDR3 protein is CAGRDSMNTEAFF. The CDR3 nucleotides are TGTGCCGGACGGGACAGCATGAACACTGAAGCTTTCTTT.

The V call is TRBV5-4, the J call TRBJ2-2; 9 bases agree with TRBD1. This CDR3 contains 17 residues. Trimming took 2 bases from V and 6 from J; bases not matched to a gene: 11. The germline CDR1 and CDR2 sequences are SGHNT and YYREEE (reference sequence). For the CDR3, the DNA is TGTGCCAGCAGCTTAGGTCCGGGACAGGGATTGGCCGGGGAGCTGTTTTTT. Residues: CASSLGPGQGLAGELFF. The complete variable domain, with remaining parts taken from reference TRBV5-4 and TRBJ2-2, reads ETGVTQSPTHLIKTRGQQVTLRCSSQSGHNTVSWYQQALGQGPQFIFQYYREEENGRGNFPPRFSGLQFPNYSSELNVNALELDDSALYLCASSLGPGQGLAGELFFGEGSRLTVL.

V gene TRBV27 combines with J gene TRBJ2-3, with D perhaps TRBD1 (5 bases). Germline V lookup: CDR1 MNHEY, CDR2 SMNVEV (reference sequence). V lost 1 base, J lost 3 bases, and 11 bases lay in between. The CDR3 is made up of 15 amino acids. The CDR3 loop reads CASSLFQGTTDTQYF. CDR3 sequence (DNA): TGTGCCAGCAGTTTATTTCAGGGTACAACAGATACGCAGTATTTT.

The CDR3 protein is CASSVGLAGYEQYF. The DNA for the CDR3 is TGTGCCAGCAGTGTGGGACTAGCCGGATACGAGCAGTACTTC. This chain joins TRBV2 and TRBJ2-7; 9 nucleotides line up with TRBD2. Germline assignment: CDR1 SNHLY and CDR2 FYNNEI. The length of the CDR3 is 14 residues. V shed 4 bases and J 4 bases; nucleotides not matched to a gene: 5.

The chain links TRBV11-3 to TRBJ1-3; D is undetermined. Germline-derived CDR1 and CDR2 are SGHNT and YENEEA. The CDR3 has 16 amino acids. V lost 5 bases, J lost 0 bases, and 14 bases lay in between. This CDR3 is CASSPTDGSSGNTIYF. CDR3 sequence (DNA): TGTGCCAGCAGCCCGACGGACGGCTCCTCTGGAAACACCATATATTTT.

The chain uses TRBV29-1 and TRBJ2-2; D is ambiguous. V was trimmed by 2 bases and J by 0 bases, leaving 13 bases between them. Germline-derived CDR1 and CDR2 are SQVTM and ANQGSEA. The CDR3 totals 16 residues. CDR3 sequence (DNA): TGCAGCGTTGAACTTGCGTCAGCACCGAACACCGGGGAGCTGTTTTTT. Encoded protein: CSVELASAPNTGELFF.

J is TRBJ2-3 and V is TRBV28; 8 nucleotides match TRBD1. CDR1 and CDR2 (germline): MDHEN, SYDVKM. The CDR3 extends over 15 amino acids. V was clipped by 4 bases and J by 4 bases; unmatched bases: 7. The CDR3 coding sequence is TGTGCCAGCAGTTCGGACAGGGTGGTCGCAGATACGCAGTATTTT. Its translation: CASSSDRVVADTQYF.

The J gene is TRBJ2-1, the V gene TRBV7-6; 9 positions match TRBD2. V trimming: 5 bases; J trimming: 4 bases; junction bases outside the gene matches: 6. Germline loops: CDR1 SGHVS, CDR2 FNYEAQ. CDR3 length: 15 residues. CDR3 sequence reads: CASSPTSGFYNEQFF. The CDR3 nucleotides read TGTGCCAGCAGCCCGACTAGCGGTTTTTACAATGAGCAGTTCTTC.